This T cell receptor (beta chain) was obtained from a study of PD-1 blockade in mismatch repair-deficient tumors. The CDR3 is made up of 12 amino acids. CDR1 is SGHKS and CDR2 is YYEKEE in the germline V gene (reference sequence). V dropped 0 bases and J dropped 8 bases, with 7 bases sitting between them. Study outcomes and limitations: Rapid post-treatment expansion, then contraction, generally preceding radiologic response, marked tumor-resident clones.

As concerns this clone: The antigen is undetermined.

Libraries were prepared by immunoSEQ multiplex PCR; TCRdb keeps only in-frame clonotypes and omits some of them. Altogether 90,000 to 120,000 clones are present, about four fifths being singletons, with the ten largest covering 6.3%. This clonotype originated in an adult with mismatch repair-deficient cancer. This chain uses TRBV5-5 with TRBJ2-3; no clear D. The sample in question was peripheral blood, obtained approximately 36 weeks after starting pembrolizumab. CDR3 bases: TGTGCCAGCAGCTTGGAGGCTTCTACGCAGTATTTT. It translates to CASSLEASTQYF. Variable domain in full (rest from reference TRBV5-5 and TRBJ2-3): DAGVTQSPTHLIKTRGQQVTLRCSPISGHKSVSWYQQVLGQGPQFIFQYYEKEERGRGNFPDRFSARQFPNYSSELNVNALLLGDSALYLCASSLEASTQYFGPGTRLTVL.